The T cell receptor (beta chain) under discussion was sequenced for a study of blood T cell repertoires in COVID-19. The method was immunoSEQ multiplex PCR; TCRdb's version includes in-frame clones alone and lacks a portion of them. Here the sample spans roughly 51,000 clones, 65% to 90% being singletons. The CDR3 runs 13 residues. Germline-derived CDR1 and CDR2 are SNHLY and FYNNEI. Deletions cut 7 bases from V and 3 bases from J, with 12 bases between. Sequencing was performed on peripheral blood. This TCR came from an elderly woman with acute or convalescent COVID-19. The chain has TRBV2 and TRBJ2-5, with D maybe TRBD2 (5 bases). CDR3 sequence: CASTPLLEETQYF. The DNA of the CDR3 is TGTGCCAGCACCCCCTTACTAGAAGAGACCCAGTACTTC.